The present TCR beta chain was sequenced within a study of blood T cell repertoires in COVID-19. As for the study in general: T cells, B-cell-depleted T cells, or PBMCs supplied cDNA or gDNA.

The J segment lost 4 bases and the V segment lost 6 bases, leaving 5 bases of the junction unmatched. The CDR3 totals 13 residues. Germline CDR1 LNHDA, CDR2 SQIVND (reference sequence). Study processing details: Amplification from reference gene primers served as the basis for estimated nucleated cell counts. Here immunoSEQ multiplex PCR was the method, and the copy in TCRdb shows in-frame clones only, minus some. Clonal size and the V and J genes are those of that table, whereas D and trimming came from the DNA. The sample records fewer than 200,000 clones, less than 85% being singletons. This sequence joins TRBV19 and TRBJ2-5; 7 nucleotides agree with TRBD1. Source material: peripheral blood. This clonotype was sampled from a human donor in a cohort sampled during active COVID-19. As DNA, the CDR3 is TGTGCCAGTAGCTCGAGGGGGCTAGAGACCCAGTACTTC. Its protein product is CASSSRGLETQYF.